What follows describes a single TCR beta chain. Antigen: not known. A much larger clone is a single base away; this may be a read error. Template switching with 5'RACE generated the TCR cDNA and added a universal primer site and UMIs. TCRdb analysed the 5' RACE reads with MiXCR anew, one entry per CDR3 protein. Of roughly 150,000 distinct CDR3 sequences listed, around 7% were seen once; the top ten hold 2.5%. This entry belongs to a study of T cells after yellow fever vaccination. As for the study in general: Fractions with few cells were prepared using SMART-Seq v4 Ultra Low Input.

Study observations and caveats: Faster peaking, at day 5 versus 15, marked a secondary response that was weaker. Shared CD4/CD8 clonotypes were a small share, likely from convergent recombination.

The germline V and J ends were trimmed by 2 bases and 0 bases, with 7 bases remaining between them. This CDR3 comprises 15 residues. CDR1 and CDR2 from the germline V gene are MNHEY and SVGAGI. This receptor was identified in a man between 18 and 29 years old who received the YFV17D yellow fever vaccine. The V gene is TRBV6-5, the J gene TRBJ2-2, with D unclear. The sequences come from CD4+ T cells sorted from PBMCs, collected 4 to 5 days after the first yellow fever vaccination. CDR3 sequence: CASSYRHTNTGELFF. The CDR3 DNA sequence: TGTGCCAGCAGTTACCGGCATACGAACACCGGGGAGCTGTTTTTT.